This T cell receptor (beta chain) originates from a study of cytomegalovirus exposure and HLA in healthy donors. Across the whole study: The same platform as the roughly 670 first-cohort repertoires was used for the 90 to 150 validation repertoires, a later analysis reported. Study-wide results and limits: Accounts indicate the classifier identified cytomegalovirus status with strong specificity and sensitivity.

Germline CDR1 reads MNHEY; CDR2 reads SVGAGI. After removal of 4 bases from V and 4 bases from J, the junction contained 6 bases not matched to a gene. The CDR3 spans 14 residues. With regard to this clone: The antigen is unknown.

This table comes from immunoSEQ multiplex PCR, and its TCRdb copy is limited to in-frame clones, with some not included. The data show about 190,000 clones, with 86% seen just once and 1.4% to 1.5% held by the top ten. Input material: PBMCs. This receptor was taken from a woman younger than 35 in good health and CMV-seronegative. The rearrangement links TRBV6-5 to TRBJ1-2; the match to TRBD1 covers 7 bases. The CDR3 coding sequence is TGTGCCAGCAGTTCCGGGACAGAGAGCTATGGCTACACCTTC. Amino acids: CASSSGTESYGYTF.